The clone carrying this T cell receptor beta chain was observed at least ten times. Its antigen is unknown. The library protocol tagged individual cDNA molecules with unique molecular identifiers. TCRdb reprocessed the 5' RACE reads with MiXCR, giving one entry per CDR3 protein. This table has around 44,000 distinct CDR3 sequences, approximately 9.4% appearing once. The sample comes from a study of early T cells in non-severe SARS-CoV-2 infection. Study findings and constraints: In VDJdb matching, anti-spike CD8 responses were favored while private and CD4 specificities went missing.

The material sequenced was whole blood. The clonotype originates from an adult who was a healthcare worker with PCR-confirmed SARS-CoV-2 infection or an uninfected control (not recorded which).

CDR3 amino acids: CASSWGRDNEQFF. The CDR3 region has the DNA TGTGCCAGCAGTTGGGGGCGAGACAATGAGCAGTTCTTC. V is TRBV12-3 or TRBV12-4 and J is TRBJ2-1, with TRBD1 as a possible D gene (6 bases). The CDR3 covers 13 residues. Between the trimmed V and J ends, which lost 4 bases and 5 bases, there was a span of 9 bases.